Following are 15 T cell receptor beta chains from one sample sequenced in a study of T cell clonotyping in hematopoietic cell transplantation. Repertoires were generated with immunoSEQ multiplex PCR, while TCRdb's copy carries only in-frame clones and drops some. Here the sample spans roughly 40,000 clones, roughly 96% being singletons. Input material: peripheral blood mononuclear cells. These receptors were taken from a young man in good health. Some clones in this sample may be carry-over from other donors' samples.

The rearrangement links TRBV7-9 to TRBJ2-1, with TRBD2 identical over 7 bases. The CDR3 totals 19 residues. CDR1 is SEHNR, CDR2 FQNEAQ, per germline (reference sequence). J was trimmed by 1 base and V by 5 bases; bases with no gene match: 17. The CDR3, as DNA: TGTGCCAGCAGCCCTAGGGTCCTCCGACTAGCCCTTTCCTACAATGAGCAGTTCTTC. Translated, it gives CASSPRVLRLALSYNEQFF.

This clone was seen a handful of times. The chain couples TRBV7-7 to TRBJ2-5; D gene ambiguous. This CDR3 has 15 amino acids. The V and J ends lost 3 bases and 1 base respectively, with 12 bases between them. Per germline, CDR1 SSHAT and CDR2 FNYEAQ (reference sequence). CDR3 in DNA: TGTGCCAGCAGCTTTGGCAGGACGTTCCAAGAGACCCAGTACTTC. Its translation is CASSFGRTFQETQYF.

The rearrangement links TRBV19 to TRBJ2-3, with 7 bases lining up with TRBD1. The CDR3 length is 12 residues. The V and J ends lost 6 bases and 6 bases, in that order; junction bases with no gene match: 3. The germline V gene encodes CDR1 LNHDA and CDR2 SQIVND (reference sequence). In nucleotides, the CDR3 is TGTGCCAGTAGCAAACAGGGGGATACGCAGTATTTT. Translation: CASSKQGDTQYF.

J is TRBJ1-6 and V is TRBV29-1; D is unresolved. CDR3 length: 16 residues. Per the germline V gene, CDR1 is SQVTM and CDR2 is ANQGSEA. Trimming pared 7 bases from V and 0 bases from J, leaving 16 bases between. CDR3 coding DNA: TGCAGCGCCCGTTTCTTGTCGAGCTCCTATAATTCACCCCTCCACTTT. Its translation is CSARFLSSSYNSPLHF.

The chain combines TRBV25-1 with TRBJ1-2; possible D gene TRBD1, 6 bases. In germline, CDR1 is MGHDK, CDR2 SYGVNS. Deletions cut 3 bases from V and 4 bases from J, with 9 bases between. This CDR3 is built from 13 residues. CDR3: CASSERGSYGYTF. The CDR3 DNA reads TGTGCCAGCAGTGAGAGGGGGTCCTATGGCTACACCTTC.

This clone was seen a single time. The CDR3 is CASSPWTGDEQYF. CDR3 DNA sequence: TGTGCCAGCAGTCCCTGGACAGGGGACGAGCAGTACTTC. V and J are TRBV2 and TRBJ2-7; TRBD1 matches 9 bases. V dropped 5 bases and J dropped 5; count of bases not matched to a gene: 4. Per the germline V gene, CDR1 is SNHLY and CDR2 is FYNNEI. The CDR3 has 13 amino acids.

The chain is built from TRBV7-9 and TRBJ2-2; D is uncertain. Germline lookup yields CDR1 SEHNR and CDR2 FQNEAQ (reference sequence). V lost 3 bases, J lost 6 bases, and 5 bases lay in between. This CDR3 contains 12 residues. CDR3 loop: CASSFLSGELFF. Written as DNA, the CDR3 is TGTGCCAGCAGCTTTCTTTCCGGGGAGCTGTTTTTT.

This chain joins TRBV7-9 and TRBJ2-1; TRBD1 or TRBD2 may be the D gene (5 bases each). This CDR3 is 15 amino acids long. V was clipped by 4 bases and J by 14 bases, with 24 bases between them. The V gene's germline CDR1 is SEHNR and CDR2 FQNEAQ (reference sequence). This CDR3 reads CASSSHLGTARGKFF. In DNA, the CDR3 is TGTGCCAGCAGCTCCCATCTGGGGACCGCCCGAGGGAAGTTCTTC.

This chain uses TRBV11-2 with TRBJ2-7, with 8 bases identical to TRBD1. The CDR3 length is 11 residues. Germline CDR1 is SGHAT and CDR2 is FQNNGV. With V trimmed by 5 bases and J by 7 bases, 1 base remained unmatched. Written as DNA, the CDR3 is TGTGCCAGCAGCCGACAGGGGGAGCAGTACTTC. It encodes CASSRQGEQYF.

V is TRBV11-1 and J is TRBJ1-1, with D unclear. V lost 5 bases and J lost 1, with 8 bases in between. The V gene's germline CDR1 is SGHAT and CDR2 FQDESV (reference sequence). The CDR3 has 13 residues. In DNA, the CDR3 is TGTGCCAGCAGCCCCCGAAGGAACACTGAAGCTTTCTTT. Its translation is CASSPRRNTEAFF.

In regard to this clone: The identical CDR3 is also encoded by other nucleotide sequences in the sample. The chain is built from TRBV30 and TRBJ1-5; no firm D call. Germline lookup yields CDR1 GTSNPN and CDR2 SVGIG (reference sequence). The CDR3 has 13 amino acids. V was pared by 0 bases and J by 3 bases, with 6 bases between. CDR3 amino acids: CAWSVGSNQPQHF. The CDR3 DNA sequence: TGTGCCTGGAGTGTAGGATCCAATCAGCCCCAGCATTTT.

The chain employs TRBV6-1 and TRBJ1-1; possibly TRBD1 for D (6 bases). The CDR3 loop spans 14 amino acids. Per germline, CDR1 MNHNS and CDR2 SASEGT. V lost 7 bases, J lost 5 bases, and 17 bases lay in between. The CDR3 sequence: CASTLGGARTEAFF. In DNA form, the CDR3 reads TGTGCCAGCACCCTTGGGGGGGCGCGGACTGAAGCTTTCTTT.

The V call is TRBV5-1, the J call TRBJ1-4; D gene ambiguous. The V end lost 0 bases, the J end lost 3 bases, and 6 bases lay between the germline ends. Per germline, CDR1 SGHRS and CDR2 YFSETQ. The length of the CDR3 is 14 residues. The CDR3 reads CASSLERANEKLFF. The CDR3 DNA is TGCGCCAGCAGCTTGGAACGGGCTAATGAAAAACTGTTTTTT. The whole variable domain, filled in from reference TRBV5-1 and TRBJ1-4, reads KAGVTQTPRYLIKTRGQQVTLSCSPISGHRSVSWYQQTPGQGLQFLFEYFSETQRNKGNFPGRFSGRQFSNSRSEMNVSTLELGDSALYLCASSLERANEKLFFGSGTQLSVL.

The CDR3 nucleotides are TGTGCCAGCAGCCCGTGGACAGGGCTTTCAGGAAACACCATATATTTT. Its translation is CASSPWTGLSGNTIYF. The J gene is TRBJ1-3, the V gene TRBV7-9, with 8 bases matching TRBD1. Trimming removed 5 bases from V and 4 bases from J; junction bases left unmatched: 10. CDR1 SEHNR and CDR2 FQNEAQ come from the germline V gene (reference sequence). The CDR3 has 16 amino acids.

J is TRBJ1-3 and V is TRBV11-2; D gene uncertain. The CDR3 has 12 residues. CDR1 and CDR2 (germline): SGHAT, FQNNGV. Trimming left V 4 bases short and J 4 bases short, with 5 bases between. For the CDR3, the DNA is TGTGCCAGCAGCTCGACGGGAAACACCATATATTTT. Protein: CASSSTGNTIYF.